The present T cell receptor beta chain was sequenced within a study of quantifying T cell responses using KT2 cells. The overall study: Reverse transcription used primers in the TCR alpha and beta constant regions.

Unfractionated PBMC were spiked with known numbers of KT2 clone cells. The cDNA 3' end received a ligated oligonucleotide with a UMI. An equimolar mix of RC1.1 and RC1.2 primed the beta chain across TRBC1 and TRBC2. One entry per CDR3 protein, called by TCRdb with MiXCR from the UMI-ligation and nested PCR reads. The table has just under 50,000 distinct CDR3 sequences, around a tenth seen once. This clonotype was picked up a small number of times. V lost 1 base and J lost 7; bases outside the gene matches: 6. Germline CDR1 reads DFQATT; CDR2 reads SNEGSKA (reference sequence). The CDR3 is 13 residues long.

This sequence originates from a human donor. The chain combines TRBV20-1 with TRBJ1-1; 7 bases line up with TRBD1. Sample: PBMCs spiked with cells of the T cell clone KT2. The CDR3 region is CSARVPGQLEAFF. The CDR3 region has the DNA TGCAGTGCTAGAGTCCCGGGACAGCTTGAAGCTTTCTTT.